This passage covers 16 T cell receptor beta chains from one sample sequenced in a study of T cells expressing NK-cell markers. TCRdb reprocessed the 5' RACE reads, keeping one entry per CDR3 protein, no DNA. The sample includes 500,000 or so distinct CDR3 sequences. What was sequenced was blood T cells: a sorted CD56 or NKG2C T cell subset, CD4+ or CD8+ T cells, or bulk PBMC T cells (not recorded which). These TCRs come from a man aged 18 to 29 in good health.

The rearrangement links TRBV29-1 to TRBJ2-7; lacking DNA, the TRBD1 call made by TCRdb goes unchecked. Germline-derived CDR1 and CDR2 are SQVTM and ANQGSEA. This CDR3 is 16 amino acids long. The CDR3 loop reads CSVEGFRDRAPYEQYF.

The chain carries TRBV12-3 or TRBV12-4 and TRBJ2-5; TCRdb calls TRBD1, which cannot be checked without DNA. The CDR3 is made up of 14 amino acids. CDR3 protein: CASSSTGFGETQYF.

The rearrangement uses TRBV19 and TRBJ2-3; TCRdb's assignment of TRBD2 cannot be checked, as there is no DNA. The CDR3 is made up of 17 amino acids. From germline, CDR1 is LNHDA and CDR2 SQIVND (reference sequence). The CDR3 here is CASSLAGGSTSTDTQYF. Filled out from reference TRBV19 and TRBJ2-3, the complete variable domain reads DGGITQSPKYLFRKEGQNVTLSCEQNLNHDAMYWYRQDPGQGLRLIYYSQIVNDFQKGDIAEGYSVSREKKESFPLTVTSAQKNPTAFYLCASSLAGGSTSTDTQYFGPGTRLTVL.

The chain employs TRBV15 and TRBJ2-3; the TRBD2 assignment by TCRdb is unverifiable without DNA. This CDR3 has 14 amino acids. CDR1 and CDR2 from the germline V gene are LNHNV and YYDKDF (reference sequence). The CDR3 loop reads CAARPSGRADTQYF. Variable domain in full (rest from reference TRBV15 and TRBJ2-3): DAMVIQNPRYQVTQFGKPVTLSCSQTLNHNVMYWYQQKSSQAPKLLFHYYDKDFNNEADTPDNFQSRRPNTSFCFLDIRSPGLGDTAMYLCAARPSGRADTQYFGPGTRLTVL.

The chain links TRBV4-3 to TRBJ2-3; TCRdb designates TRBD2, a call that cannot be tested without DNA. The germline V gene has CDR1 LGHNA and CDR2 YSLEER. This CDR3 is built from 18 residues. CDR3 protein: CASSLRTSGSIGTDTQYF.

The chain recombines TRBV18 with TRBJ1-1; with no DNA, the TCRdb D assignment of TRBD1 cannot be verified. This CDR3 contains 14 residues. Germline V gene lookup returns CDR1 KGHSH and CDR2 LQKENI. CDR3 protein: CASSELTDNTEAFF.

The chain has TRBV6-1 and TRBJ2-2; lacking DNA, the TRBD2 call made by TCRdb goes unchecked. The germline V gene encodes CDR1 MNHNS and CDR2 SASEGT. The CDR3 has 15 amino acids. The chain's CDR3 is CASSITGTSGIELFF.

CDR3 sequence reads: CSASSRGLHYNEQFF. This chain links TRBV20-1 with TRBJ2-1; TCRdb's assignment of TRBD2 cannot be checked, as there is no DNA. Germline-derived CDR1 and CDR2 are DFQATT and SNEGSKA (reference sequence). The CDR3 has 15 amino acids.

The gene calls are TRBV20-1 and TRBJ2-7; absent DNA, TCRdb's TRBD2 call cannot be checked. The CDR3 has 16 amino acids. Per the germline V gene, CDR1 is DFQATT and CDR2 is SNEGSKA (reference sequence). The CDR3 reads CSAKFRSGTLSYEQYF.

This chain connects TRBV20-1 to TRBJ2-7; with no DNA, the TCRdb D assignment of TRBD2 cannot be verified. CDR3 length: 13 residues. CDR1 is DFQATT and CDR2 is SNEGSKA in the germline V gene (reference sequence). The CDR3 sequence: CSGVGTSQNEQYF.

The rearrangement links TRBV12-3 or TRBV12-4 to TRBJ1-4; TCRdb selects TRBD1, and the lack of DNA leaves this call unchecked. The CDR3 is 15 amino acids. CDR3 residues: CASGGPGGAGEKLFF.

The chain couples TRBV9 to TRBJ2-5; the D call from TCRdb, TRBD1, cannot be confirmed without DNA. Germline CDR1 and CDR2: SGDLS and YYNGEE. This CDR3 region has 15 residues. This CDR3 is CASSVRGLAGETQYF.

The CDR3 spells CATITNTVYNEQFF. This chain connects TRBV2 to TRBJ2-1. The CDR3 is 14 amino acids. CDR1 SNHLY and CDR2 FYNNEI come from the germline V gene.

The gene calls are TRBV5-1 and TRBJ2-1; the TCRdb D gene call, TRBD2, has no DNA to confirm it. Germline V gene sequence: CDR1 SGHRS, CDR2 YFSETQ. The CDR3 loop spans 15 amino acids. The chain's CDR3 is CASSLGRRELDEQFF.

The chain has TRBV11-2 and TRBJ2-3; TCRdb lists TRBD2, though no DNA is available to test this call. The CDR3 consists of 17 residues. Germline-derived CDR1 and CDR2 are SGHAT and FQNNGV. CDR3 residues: CASSLRISGTSTDTQYF.

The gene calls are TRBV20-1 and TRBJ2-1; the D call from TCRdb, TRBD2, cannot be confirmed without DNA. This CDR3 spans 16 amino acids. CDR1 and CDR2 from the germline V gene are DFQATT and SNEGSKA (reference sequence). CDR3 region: CSARGTFSLSYNEQFF.